This T cell receptor beta chain was captured by sequencing in a study of blood T cell repertoires in COVID-19. Assay: immunoSEQ multiplex PCR; the TCRdb copy retains only in-frame clones and omits some. Of 120,000 or so clones in the sample, around 77% are singletons; the top ten hold roughly 8.6%. Germline values: CDR1 GTSNPN, CDR2 SVGIG (reference sequence). V dropped 2 bases and J dropped 8 bases, with 13 bases sitting between them. This CDR3 spans 13 amino acids. The sequencing input was peripheral blood. The chain uses TRBV30 and TRBJ2-1; no reliable D call. This clonotype originated in a human donor in a cohort sampled during active COVID-19. CDR3 protein: CAWSSSQEDEQFF. The CDR3 DNA sequence: TGTGCCTGGAGTTCATCCCAAGAGGATGAGCAGTTCTTC.